Sequencing of this T cell receptor (beta chain) was carried out in a study of T cell responses to AZD1222 COVID-19 vaccine. A remark on this clone: Its antigen is unidentified.

Some second doses came at about 4 weeks and others at about 12 weeks; these were pooled. CDR3 length equals 14 residues. Germline V gene sequence: CDR1 SNHLY, CDR2 FYNNEI. V lost 7 bases and J lost 3; bases outside the gene matches: 7. Study conclusions and caveats: Donors, mostly white British, included more females; clonal diversity was possibly underestimated. None of the repertoires were sampled until the peak T cell response had passed. Baseline testing showed seropositivity in only a handful of AZD1222 recipients.

TCRdb's copy holds only in-frame clones and misses some; the assay was immunoSEQ multiplex PCR. The sample lists approximately 50,000 clones; 75% to 90% were seen once. This receptor was obtained from an adult who received the AZD1222 COVID-19 vaccine. The chain couples TRBV2 to TRBJ1-1, with 8 bases that match TRBD1. Sample: peripheral blood, taken 28 days after the second AZD1222 dose. CDR3 sequence (DNA): TGTGCCAGCACCTTCGGACAGGGTTACACTGAAGCTTTCTTT. This sequence encodes CASTFGQGYTEAFF.